This T cell receptor beta chain appears in the sequencing data of a study of identical twins. TCRdb re-called the 5' RACE reads through MiXCR, storing one row per CDR3 protein. The table has about 190,000 distinct CDR3 sequences, more than 15% seen once. The germline V gene encodes CDR1 MDHEN and CDR2 SYDVKM. V shed 3 bases and J shed 1 base, with 8 bases lying between them. The CDR3 is made up of 14 amino acids. Study results and limitations: Zero-insertion results could be subject to partial confounding by invariant MAIT and iNKT cells. Monozygotic twin pairs showed more out-of-frame TCR alpha sharing than models estimated.

This clonotype was seen more than once but under ten times. Antigen: not known. The sample was also linked to a second study, of T cells expressing NK-cell markers. As that study records: Of the CD8+ T cell pool in several donors, roughly 1.0-8% was accounted for by dominant NKG2C+ clonotypes.

V and J are TRBV28 and TRBJ2-3; D ambiguous. The sample taken for sequencing was CD8+ T cells sorted from blood. This sequence was found in a woman aged 18-35 years in good health. As DNA, the CDR3 is TGTGCCAGCAGTTTTAGGGCCCGCACAGATACGCAGTATTTT. Its protein product is CASSFRARTDTQYF. Together with reference TRBV28 and TRBJ2-3, the CDR3 gives the full variable domain: DVKVTQSSRYLVKRTGEKVFLECVQDMDHENMFWYRQDPGLGLRLIYFSYDVKMKEKGDIPEGYSVSREKKERFSLILESASTNQTSMYLCASSFRARTDTQYFGPGTRLTVL.